This TCR beta chain appears in the sequencing data of a study of blood T cell repertoires in COVID-19. Study overall: PBMCs, B-cell-depleted T cells, or T cells were the source of the cDNA or gDNA that made up the material.

Germline CDR1 reads SGHTA; CDR2 reads FQGTGA. The trim removed 1 base at V and 0 bases at J, leaving 9 bases unmatched. The CDR3 has 19 amino acids. Original methodology: The authors estimated nucleated cell counts from reference gene primer amplification. TCRdb keeps only in-frame clones here, not all; method: immunoSEQ multiplex PCR. D and trimming were read from the DNA, whereas the V and J calls and clone size are those reported in that table. The top ten hold under 6.5% of the sample, which has about 76,000 clones, around nine tenths seen once. The rearrangement links TRBV7-3 to TRBJ2-3, with 11 bases matching TRBD2. This TCR came from a human donor in a cohort sampled during active COVID-19. Specimen: peripheral blood. CDR3 amino acids: CASSLIGSGGAFSTDTQYF. The DNA for the CDR3 is TGTGCCAGCAGCTTAATAGGTAGCGGGGGGGCCTTTAGCACAGATACGCAGTATTTT.